These 23 T cell receptor beta chains originate from one sample sequenced in a study of blood T cell repertoires in COVID-19. Assay: immunoSEQ multiplex PCR; the TCRdb copy retains only in-frame clones and omits some. Here the sample spans 40,000 to 65,000 clones, around 83% being singletons. Sample: peripheral blood. Receptors originate from a man between 65 and 85 years old with active COVID-19.

This clone was detected only once. The CDR3 region is CSVRHGGLETQYF. The CDR3 DNA reads as TGCAGCGTTCGACATGGAGGTTTAGAGACCCAGTACTTC. The chain is built from TRBV29-1 and TRBJ2-5; the D gene is possibly TRBD2 (5 bases). The CDR3 totals 13 residues. Between the trimmed V and J ends, which lost 5 bases and 4 bases, there was a span of 14 bases. Germline V gene lookup returns CDR1 SQVTM and CDR2 ANQGSEA.

The chain joins TRBV13 to TRBJ2-3; 9 bases are a match to TRBD1. CDR3 length: 13 residues. V lost 4 bases, J lost 10 bases, and 6 bases stayed unmatched. CDR1 PRHDT and CDR2 FYEKMQ come from the germline V gene (reference sequence). CDR3 residues: CASSSRTGASQYF. Here the CDR3 DNA reads TGTGCCAGCAGCTCCCGGACAGGGGCGTCGCAGTATTTT.

The CDR3 nucleotides are TGTGCCAGCAGCTCGGACAGGGGGCGCATCACTGAAGCTTTCTTT. Amino acid sequence: CASSSDRGRITEAFF. J is TRBJ1-1 and V is TRBV7-9, with TRBD1 matching 11 bases. V trimming: 4 bases; J trimming: 4 bases; junction bases outside the gene matches: 5. Germline V lookup: CDR1 SEHNR, CDR2 FQNEAQ (reference sequence). This CDR3 has 15 amino acids.

This chain uses TRBV3-1 (or the pseudogene TRBV3-2) with TRBJ2-5; TRBD2 matches at 14 bases. V trimming: 0 bases; J trimming: 7 bases; junction bases outside the gene matches: 7. This CDR3 contains 17 residues. Germline V gives CDR1 LGHDT, CDR2 YNNKEL (reference sequence). CDR3 residues: CASSQDRLAGGHGTQYF. CDR3 coding DNA: TGTGCCAGCAGCCAAGATCGACTAGCGGGGGGGCACGGGACCCAGTACTTC.

This chain connects TRBV11-2 to TRBJ2-1; TRBD1 might be the D (5 bases). CDR1 SGHAT and CDR2 FQNNGV come from the germline V gene. CDR3 length: 13 amino acids. V lost 0 bases, J lost 7 bases, and 7 bases lay in between. CDR3 in DNA: TGTGCCAGCAGCTTAGAGCCAGGGAATGAGCAGTTCTTC. Its protein is CASSLEPGNEQFF.

V usage is TRBV9 and J usage is TRBJ2-2; 11 bases are shared with TRBD1. The CDR3 totals 20 residues. After removal of 3 bases from V and 3 bases from J, the junction contained 16 bases not matched to a gene. Germline CDR1 is SGDLS and CDR2 is YYNGEE. The CDR3 sequence: CASSASRDRGEEADTGELFF. The CDR3 coding sequence is TGTGCCAGCAGCGCGTCCCGGGACAGGGGGGAAGAGGCCGACACCGGGGAGCTGTTTTTT.

The chain has TRBV10-3 and TRBJ1-2; 12 positions agree with TRBD1. Germline V gene data show CDR1 as ENHRY and CDR2 as SYGVKD. The trim removed 9 bases at V and 4 bases at J, leaving 9 bases unmatched. The CDR3 is 15 residues long. CDR3 loop: CAITPGTGGSYGYTF. The CDR3 nucleotides are TGTGCCATTACCCCCGGGACAGGGGGCTCCTATGGCTACACCTTC.

The chain joins TRBV5-1 to TRBJ1-3; no clear D gene. This CDR3 is 15 amino acids long. V was trimmed by 4 bases and J by 0 bases, leaving 11 bases between them. Looked up from germline, CDR1 is SGHRS and CDR2 is YFSETQ. Here the CDR3 reads CASSREGSSGNTIYF. The CDR3 DNA reads TGCGCCAGCAGCCGCGAGGGATCCTCTGGAAACACCATATATTTT.

This chain connects TRBV3-1 (or the pseudogene TRBV3-2) to TRBJ1-2, with D perhaps TRBD1 (5 bases). Germline V lookup: CDR1 LGHDT, CDR2 YNNKEL (reference sequence). V lost 7 bases and J lost 6, with 9 bases in between. This CDR3 contains 11 residues. CDR3 DNA: TGTGCCAGCACAGGACACGATGGCTACACCTTC. Residues: CASTGHDGYTF.

V is TRBV19 and J is TRBJ2-7; maybe TRBD1 (5 bases). With 3 bases removed from V and 0 bases from J, the gap between germline ends came to 6 bases. CDR1 is LNHDA, CDR2 SQIVND, per germline (reference sequence). This CDR3 spans 13 amino acids. This CDR3 reads CASSMGHSYEQYF. DNA of the CDR3: TGTGCCAGTAGTATGGGGCACTCCTACGAGCAGTACTTC. The full variable domain, with the rest looked up from reference TRBV19 and TRBJ2-7, is DGGITQSPKYLFRKEGQNVTLSCEQNLNHDAMYWYRQDPGQGLRLIYYSQIVNDFQKGDIAEGYSVSREKKESFPLTVTSAQKNPTAFYLCASSMGHSYEQYFGPGTRLTVT.

The chain is built from TRBV7-6 and TRBJ2-3, with D possibly being TRBD1 (5 bases). Germline V CDR1 and CDR2: SGHVS, FNYEAQ. The V end lost 2 bases, the J end lost 5 bases, and 17 bases lay between the germline ends. The CDR3 length is 16 residues. CDR3 nucleotides: TGTGCCAGCAGCTTATTGGATAAGGGGCAACTAGATACGCAGTATTTT. Amino acid sequence: CASSLLDKGQLDTQYF.

This sequence joins TRBV7-9 and TRBJ2-7; D is possibly TRBD1 (8 bases). Germline CDR1 and CDR2: SEHNR and FQNEAQ (reference sequence). The CDR3 is 17 residues long. V dropped 1 base and J dropped 6 bases, with 22 bases sitting between them. The CDR3 nucleotides are TGTGCCAGCAGCTTAGAGAGCGGACAGGGAGGGTTCGGCGAGCAGTACTTC. Its protein product is CASSLESGQGGFGEQYF.

The rearrangement joins TRBV2 to TRBJ2-1; tentative D call: TRBD2 (5 bases). CDR3 length: 11 amino acids. Germline CDR1 is SNHLY and CDR2 is FYNNEI. Trimming removed 4 bases from V and 10 bases from J, with 8 bases in between. The CDR3, as DNA: TGTGCCAGCAGTGTCGCGGGCGAGCAGTTCTTC. This translates into CASSVAGEQFF.

The CDR3 nucleotides read TGTGCCATCAGTGAAGCACAAAGGACAGGGGCCGTCGGGACCCAGTACTTC. Translating gives CAISEAQRTGAVGTQYF. The chain employs TRBV10-3 and TRBJ2-5; 9 positions match TRBD1. Germline V gene data show CDR1 as ENHRY and CDR2 as SYGVKD. V trimming: 3 bases; J trimming: 7 bases; junction bases outside the gene matches: 15. The CDR3 covers 17 residues.

The genes are TRBV7-2 and TRBJ2-2; 9 nucleotides line up with TRBD2. Germline V CDR1 and CDR2: SGHTA, FQGNSA. The V segment lost 2 bases and the J segment 1 base; nucleotides outside the gene matches: 2. CDR3 length: 16 amino acids. The CDR3 nucleotides are TGTGCCAGCAGCTTATCACTAGCGGGGAACACCGGGGAGCTGTTTTTT. Its translation: CASSLSLAGNTGELFF.

The chain uses TRBV21-1 and TRBJ2-5; TRBD1, the table's D call, was not compared with the DNA. TRBV21-1 is annotated as a pseudogene. This CDR3 is 14 amino acids long. The CDR3 DNA reads TGTGCCAGCAGCAAGACAGATTACCAAGAGACCCAGTACTTC. Protein sequence: CASSKTDYQETQYF.

The rearrangement joins TRBV5-1 to TRBJ1-3, with 7 bases that match TRBD1. Germline CDR1 is SGHRS and CDR2 is YFSETQ. J lost 7 bases, V lost 4 bases, and 14 bases had no gene match. The CDR3 length is 16 residues. The CDR3 sequence is CASSRGQATGVNTIYF. CDR3 DNA: TGCGCCAGCAGCAGAGGACAGGCCACCGGGGTTAACACCATATATTTT.

The rearrangement uses TRBV5-1 and TRBJ2-1, with TRBD2 matching 14 bases. J lost 6 bases, V lost 4 bases, and 3 bases had no gene match. Germline CDR1 is SGHRS and CDR2 is YFSETQ. The CDR3 consists of 15 residues. CDR3 region: CASSPGLAGGNEQFF. For the CDR3, the DNA is TGCGCCAGCAGCCCAGGACTAGCGGGGGGCAATGAGCAGTTCTTC.

The chain uses TRBV5-4 and TRBJ2-3, with 7 bases matching TRBD1. V was clipped by 2 bases and J by 2 bases; unmatched bases: 5. This CDR3 is built from 15 residues. Germline CDR1 SGHNT, CDR2 YYREEE (reference sequence). CDR3 sequence (DNA): TGTGCCAGCAGCTTAGGGGACAGAAACACAGATACGCAGTATTTT. Encoded protein: CASSLGDRNTDTQYF.

The chain uses TRBV7-2 and TRBJ2-1; 7 positions match TRBD2. The germline V gene encodes CDR1 SGHTA and CDR2 FQGNSA. CDR3 length: 17 amino acids. V trimming: 4 bases; J trimming: 0 bases; junction bases outside the gene matches: 9. CDR3 sequence: CASSSLGRGSSYNEQFF. Here the CDR3 DNA reads TGTGCCAGCAGCTCCCTGGGGAGGGGCTCCTCCTACAATGAGCAGTTCTTC.

This clone appeared once. One end of the junction does not line up with germline, which may come from a read error. The CDR3 loop reads CASSDGGVAGNTIYF. The CDR3 DNA reads as TGTGCCAGCAGTGATGGGGGGGTGGCTGGGAACACCATATATTTT. This chain connects TRBV2 to TRBJ1-3; perhaps TRBD1 as D (5 bases). Germline V gives CDR1 SNHLY, CDR2 FYNNEI. The CDR3 consists of 15 residues.

The V call is TRBV11-2, the J call TRBJ1-2, with a weak D call TRBD1 (5 bases). The CDR3 is 13 residues long. Trimming pared 1 base from V and 5 bases from J, leaving 8 bases between. Looked up from germline, CDR1 is SGHAT and CDR2 is FQNNGV. The CDR3 protein is CASSLAQAYGYTF. In DNA form, the CDR3 reads TGTGCCAGCAGCTTAGCACAGGCGTATGGCTACACCTTC.

The gene calls are TRBV5-8 and TRBJ2-4; D perhaps matches TRBD2 (6 bases). The V end lost 0 bases, the J end lost 3 bases, and 13 bases lay between the germline ends. Germline CDR1 reads SGHTS; CDR2 reads YDEGEE. The CDR3 is 16 amino acids. Here the CDR3 reads CASSLVIPGGKNIQYF. The CDR3 DNA sequence: TGTGCCAGCAGCTTGGTGATACCCGGGGGCAAAAACATTCAGTACTTC.